This TCR beta chain was captured in a study of cytomegalovirus exposure and HLA in healthy donors. As concerns this clone: Its antigen is still unknown.

Findings and caveats of the study: CMV serostatus stood as the only immune exposure information on hand.

Trimming cost V 2 bases and J 1 base, with 11 bases left between them. This CDR3 has 15 amino acids. Germline CDR1 reads SGHTA; CDR2 reads FQGNSA. The PCR employed 60 Vbeta primers together with 13 Jbeta primers. Produced via immunoSEQ multiplex PCR; TCRdb's table is partial and in-frame only. The data show about 67,000 clones, roughly two thirds seen once. The sequenced sample was PBMCs. The sequence was obtained from a woman aged 25-40 years in good health and CMV-seronegative. V usage is TRBV7-2 and J usage is TRBJ1-1; D unresolved. The CDR3 loop reads CASSLMSRSNTEAFF. The CDR3 DNA is TGTGCCAGCAGCTTAATGTCACGGTCGAACACTGAAGCTTTCTTT. Complete variable domain (other parts from reference TRBV7-2 and TRBJ1-1): GAGVSQSPSNKVTEKGKDVELRCDPISGHTALYWYRQSLGQGLEFLIYFQGNSAPDKSGLPSDRFSAERTGGSVSTLTIQRTQQEDSAVYLCASSLMSRSNTEAFFGQGTRLTVV.